This T cell receptor (beta chain) was found in a study of radiotherapy plus CTLA-4 blockade in lung cancer. Chemo-refractory metastatic non-small-cell lung cancer patients underwent focal radiation alongside CTLA-4 blockade with ipilimumab. The protocol was immunoSEQ multiplex PCR, while the TCRdb copy is restricted to in-frame clones and leaves out a portion. The sample has 95,000 to 150,000 clones; about nine tenths are singletons. CDR3 size: 17 residues. Germline V gene data show CDR1 as SGHDT and CDR2 as YYEEEE. The V and J ends lost 2 bases and 2 bases respectively, with 16 bases between them. V is TRBV5-6 and J is TRBJ2-2; D remains unclear. Source: peripheral blood, taken from a patient treated with radiotherapy plus ipilimumab. The receptor's source is a human donor with non-small cell lung cancer that progressed on radiotherapy plus ipilimumab. The CDR3 bases are TGTGCCAGCAGCTTAAATGCAGGCCATACAAACACCGGGGAGCTGTTTTTT. This translates into CASSLNAGHTNTGELFF.